Each of the 17 T cell receptor beta chains below was sequenced from the same sample in a study of tumor and adjacent non-tumor tissue in lung cancer. A modified ARM-PCR protocol with three rounds of nested PCR amplified TCRbeta. TCRdb used MiXCR to reprocess the multiplex PCR reads, holding one entry per CDR3 protein. The table includes around 76,000 distinct CDR3 sequences, over 65% detected once. This sample's RNA came from whole unsorted tissue. This non-tumor lung sample came from over 3 cm beyond the tumor edge. Sequences were obtained from distant non-tumor lung tissue. The receptors here all came from a man in his 70s with non-small cell lung cancer.

As concerns this clonotype: A read error is likely, as this CDR3 ends without the conserved phenylalanine or tryptophan. This chain joins TRBV11-3 and TRBJ1-1; D is perhaps TRBD1 (5 bases). Germline V lookup: CDR1 SGHNT, CDR2 YENEEA. V dropped 6 bases and J dropped 0 bases, with 17 bases sitting between them. The CDR3 loop spans 16 amino acids. CDR3 amino acids: CASSFQDKTLNTEAFL. The CDR3 bases are TGTGCCAGCAGTTTCCAGGACAAAACCCTGAACACTGAAGCTTTCTTA.

This clonotype was counted at least ten times. The J gene is TRBJ1-6, the V gene TRBV20-1, with 9 bases aligning to TRBD1. CDR3 length equals 15 residues. With 5 bases clipped from V and 5 bases from J, the junction kept 7 bases outside the gene matches. CDR1 is DFQATT and CDR2 is SNEGSKA in the germline V gene (reference sequence). The CDR3 coding sequence is TGCAGTGCTGCCGACAGGGGGTTGAATAATTCACCCCTCCACTTT. This encodes CSAADRGLNNSPLHF.

As for this clonotype: This CDR3 fails to terminate in the conserved phenylalanine or tryptophan, so it likely reflects a read error. The limits of the CDR3 on the DNA are not certain, so only TCRdb's listed CDR3 is given. The rearrangement uses TRBV29-1 and TRBJ2-5. CDR1 is SQVTM, CDR2 ANQGSEA, per germline. The CDR3 totals 13 residues, both ends included. The CDR3 sequence: CSVADRFQDTWYS.

Comment on this clonotype: The junction and the germline gene differ at one end; a read error may be behind it. This rearrangement joins TRBV4-2 to TRBJ2-5, with D tentatively TRBD2 (6 bases). The CDR3 is 16 amino acids. Germline V CDR1 and CDR2: LGHNA, YNFKEQ. CDR3 loop: CASSRRGSGNEESQYF. As DNA, the CDR3 is TGTGCCAGCAGCCGCCGAGGTAGCGGTAATGAAGAGAGCCAGTACTTC.

This clonotype was seen only once. An end of the junction differs from the germline gene, which may be a read error. The chain employs TRBV4-3 and TRBJ2-1; tentatively, D is TRBD2 (6 bases). The V gene's germline CDR1 is LGHNA and CDR2 YSLEER. The CDR3 is 17 amino acids. Written as DNA, the CDR3 is TGCGTCAGCAGCCGAGAATTGACGGGGAGGAGGGCCCATGAGCAGTTCTTC. Translated: CVSSRELTGRRAHEQFF.

This chain connects TRBV6-5 to TRBJ2-2; D ambiguous. V lost 2 bases and J lost 3, with 10 bases in between. The CDR3 extends over 15 amino acids. From germline, CDR1 is MNHEY and CDR2 SVGAGI. CDR3 bases: TGTGCCAGCAGTTACCCGGATCAGGACACCGGGGAGCTGTTTTTT. Its translation: CASSYPDQDTGELFF.

This clonotype was observed at least ten times. This clone may be a read error of a much larger clone one base away. The CDR3 is CASSQGGRDEAFF. Written as DNA, the CDR3 is TGCGCCAGCAGCCAAGGTGGACGGGATGAAGCTTTCTTT. V gene TRBV4-1 combines with J gene TRBJ1-1; D is uncertain. CDR1 is MGHRA, CDR2 YSYEKL, per germline. This CDR3 comprises 13 residues. Trimming cost V 1 base and J 7 bases, with 10 bases left between them.

About this clonotype itself: At one boundary the junction diverges from the germline segment, which might be a read error. CDR3 coding DNA: TGTGTCAGCAGCTCACGACAGGGAGGAAGTTCCTATAATTCACTCCTCCACTTT. It translates to CVSSSRQGGSSYNSLLHF. This rearrangement joins TRBV11-2 to TRBJ1-6; TRBD1 matches at 7 bases. The germline CDR1 and CDR2 sequences are SGHAT and FQNNGV. This CDR3 contains 18 residues.

In its sample, this clonotype was seen once. This chain connects TRBV12-3 or TRBV12-4 to TRBJ2-5, with 10 bases fitting TRBD2. J gave up 5 bases and V 6 bases, and 24 bases lay outside the gene matches. The CDR3 has 20 amino acids. Here the CDR3 DNA reads TGTGCCAGCAGAAATAGCGACCACCCGACTAGCGGGCTACCCCAGGAGACCCAGTACTTC. Its protein product is CASRNSDHPTSGLPQETQYF.

Regarding this clonotype: It is likely a read error, because the conserved phenylalanine at the end of the CDR3 is missing. The V call is TRBV11-3, the J call TRBJ2-7; D not resolved. Germline-derived CDR1 and CDR2 are SGHNT and YENEEA. The CDR3 has 15 amino acids. Trimming shortened V by 5 bases and J by 6 bases, and 20 bases separated the two germline ends. The CDR3, as DNA: TGTGCCAGCAGCCAAGGGATTAGTGAAATCTCCGAGCAGTACATC. The encoded protein is CASSQGISEISEQYI.

On this clonotype itself: Given a much more abundant clone one base away, this may be a read error. V is TRBV28 and J is TRBJ2-7; weak D call: TRBD2 (5 bases). CDR1 is MDHEN, CDR2 SYDVKM, per germline. The CDR3 is 14 residues long. This CDR3 reads CASNLIDSRGEQYF. The CDR3 coding sequence is TGTGCCAGCAATTTAATCGACTCAAGAGGGGAGCAGTACTTC.

This sequence joins TRBV6-1 and TRBJ2-7, with TRBD2 matching over 9 bases. CDR1 and CDR2 from the germline V gene are MNHNS and SASEGT. This CDR3 is built from 16 residues. The trim removed 5 bases at V and 4 bases at J, leaving 12 bases unmatched. The CDR3 loop is CASSSPGGRALYEQYF. CDR3 bases: TGTGCCAGCAGTTCACCTGGCGGGAGGGCCTTATACGAGCAGTACTTC.

This clonotype was seen a handful of times. The final CDR3 position lacks the conserved phenylalanine or tryptophan, pointing to a likely read error. The DNA is left out, because the CDR3 cannot be placed on it with certainty; the CDR3 is given as TCRdb lists it. The chain carries TRBV29-1 and TRBJ2-2; the D call in the table, TRBD2, was not verified against the DNA. With termini counted, the CDR3 has 14 amino acids. Germline CDR1 is SQVTM and CDR2 is ANQGSEA. This CDR3 reads CSADVAGGTGELVS.

Ten or more counts support this clonotype. The chain recombines TRBV6-5 with TRBJ2-1; D gene ambiguous. Germline lookup yields CDR1 MNHEY and CDR2 SVGAGI. Trimming removed 5 bases at V and 2 bases at J, with 13 bases between. This CDR3 spans 15 amino acids. CDR3 region: CASSRSTGPYNEQFF. The CDR3 region has the DNA TGTGCCAGCAGTCGCTCGACTGGTCCCTACAATGAGCAGTTCTTC.

Details on this clonotype: At one of its ends the junction is not consistent with the germline gene, which may arise from a read error. The chain links TRBV4-3 to TRBJ2-7, with 8 nucleotides matching TRBD1. The CDR3 consists of 14 residues. Germline assignment: CDR1 LGHNA and CDR2 YSLEER. The CDR3 region is CASSQGTGYYEHYF. CDR3 in DNA: TGCGCCAGCAGCCAAGGGACAGGGTACTACGAGCACTACTTT.

About this clonotype itself: This may be a read error, as it is one base from a much larger clone. V usage is TRBV29-1 and J usage is TRBJ1-1; 8 bases agree with TRBD1. The V and J ends lost 7 bases and 4 bases, in that order; junction bases with no gene match: 8. Germline lookup yields CDR1 SQVTM and CDR2 ANQGSEA. The length of the CDR3 is 13 residues. The CDR3, as DNA: TGCAGCGGCCTCAGACAGGGGAGCACTGAAGCTTTCTTT. It translates to CSGLRQGSTEAFF.

Points on this clonotype: Lacking the conserved final phenylalanine or tryptophan, this CDR3 likely reflects a read error. The gene calls are TRBV11-1 and TRBJ1-2; D uncertain. The germline gives CDR1 SGHAT, CDR2 FQDESV (reference sequence). The length of the CDR3 is 12 residues. CDR3 residues: CANSLCRYGYTS. The CDR3, as DNA: TGTGCCAACAGCTTATGCAGATATGGCTACACCTCC.